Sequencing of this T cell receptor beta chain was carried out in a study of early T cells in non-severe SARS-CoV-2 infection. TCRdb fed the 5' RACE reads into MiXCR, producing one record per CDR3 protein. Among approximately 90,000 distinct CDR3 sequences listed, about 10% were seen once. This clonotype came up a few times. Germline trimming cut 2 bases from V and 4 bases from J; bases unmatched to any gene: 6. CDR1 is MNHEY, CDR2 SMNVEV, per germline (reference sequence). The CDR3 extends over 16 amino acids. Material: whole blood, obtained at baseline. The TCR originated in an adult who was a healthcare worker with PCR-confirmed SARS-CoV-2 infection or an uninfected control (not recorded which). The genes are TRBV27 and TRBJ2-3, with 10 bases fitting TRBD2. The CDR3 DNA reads TGTGCCAGCAGTTTAAGGCTAGCGGGAGCCTCAGATACGCAGTATTTT. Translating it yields CASSLRLAGASDTQYF.